The sequence of this T cell receptor (beta chain) was determined in a study of blood T cell repertoires in COVID-19. The overall study: Samples representing acute and convalescent COVID-19 were sourced from the United States, Italy and Spain. PBMCs, B-cell-depleted T cells, or T cells provided the cDNA or gDNA that made up the material.

This CDR3 comprises 16 residues. The ends lost 7 bases at V and 4 bases at J; junction bases unmatched: 12. CDR1 SGHAT and CDR2 FQNNGV come from the germline V gene. Measured with immunoSEQ multiplex PCR; TCRdb has only the in-frame clones, and not every one. The profile covers some 150,000 clones, with around 76% appearing a single time and less than 4.5% taken by the ten largest. The source of this sequence is a man aged 55 to 69 with acute or convalescent COVID-19. Sequenced input: peripheral blood. The rearrangement links TRBV11-2 to TRBJ2-5; 10 bases match TRBD1. CDR3 bases: TGTGCCAGCACCTCTTTGGGACAGGGGCTTCGAGAGACCCAGTACTTC. This translates into CASTSLGQGLRETQYF.